Presented here are 5 T cell receptor beta chains from one specimen sequenced in a study of T cells in localized non-small cell lung cancer. Assay used: immunoSEQ multiplex PCR; TCRdb lists only in-frame clones, some missing. The table lists 20,000 to 25,000 clones, more than 85% of them singletons. This sample comprised peripheral blood, obtained before any cancer treatment. The source is a man aged 40 to 70 with stage III squamous cell lung carcinoma.

The J gene is TRBJ2-5, the V gene TRBV9; the match to TRBD1 covers 7 bases. Germline CDR1 SGDLS, CDR2 YYNGEE. This CDR3 spans 13 amino acids. V shed 4 bases, J shed 5 bases, and the junction held 5 bases outside the gene matches. The CDR3, as DNA: TGTGCCAGCAGCCCCAGGGGGTGGGAGACCCAGTACTTC. As protein: CASSPRGWETQYF.

The chain recombines TRBV5-6 with TRBJ1-2; D unclear. The CDR3 consists of 13 residues. Germline CDR1 SGHDT, CDR2 YYEEEE. The V end lost 0 bases, the J end lost 8 bases, and 11 bases lay between the germline ends. The CDR3 spells CASSLVGVGGYTF. Written as DNA, the CDR3 is TGTGCCAGCAGCTTGGTTGGGGTAGGAGGCTACACCTTC.

This chain connects TRBV7-7 to TRBJ1-1, with TRBD1 identical over 9 bases. Losses at the gene ends were 5 bases for V and 6 bases for J; bases not matched to a gene: 7. Germline CDR1 SSHAT, CDR2 FNYEAQ (reference sequence). The CDR3 contains 14 residues. The CDR3 is CASSPGQGLAEAFF. The DNA for the CDR3 is TGTGCCAGCAGCCCAGGACAGGGGCTCGCTGAAGCTTTCTTT.

CDR3 residues: CASRPSSYEQYF. CDR3 nucleotides: TGTGCCAGCAGGCCCTCTTCCTACGAGCAGTACTTC. V and J are TRBV6-5 and TRBJ2-7, with D hard to call. Trimming cost V 6 bases and J 1 base, with 7 bases left between them. The CDR3 has 12 residues. Germline CDR1 is MNHEY and CDR2 is SVGAGI.

The chain uses TRBV10-3 and TRBJ1-2, with a weak D call TRBD1 (5 bases). Per the germline V gene, CDR1 is ENHRY and CDR2 is SYGVKD. The CDR3 length is 14 residues. The ends were cut back, 1 base at V and 8 bases at J, with 14 bases in the middle. The CDR3 DNA sequence: TGTGCCATCAGTGAGTTCGAAGGGCGGGGCGGCTACACCTTC. This encodes CAISEFEGRGGYTF.